This T cell receptor (beta chain) is from a study of CD8 T cells in Susac syndrome. RNA was extracted with the RNeasy kit, and a quantity of roughly 0.5 to 1 ug was reverse transcribed using random hexamers. Each CDR3 protein is one row after TCRdb ran MiXCR on the immunoSEQ multiplex PCR reads. The repertoire holds about 130,000 distinct CDR3 sequences, under 95% seen once, with about 0.23% in the top ten. Notes on the study in general: A relatively small number of individuals underwent TCR sequencing and HLA analysis.

V lost 5 bases, J lost 5 bases, and 4 bases stayed unmatched. The CDR3 extends over 14 amino acids. CDR1 is MNHEY, CDR2 SVGAGI, per germline. A word on this clonotype: What it recognizes is unknown.

Negative isolation yielded CD8+ and CD4+ T cells; FACS enriched TEMRA cells. The specimen sequenced was CD8+ T cells from PBMCs. The chain carries TRBV6-5 and TRBJ2-2; TRBD1 matches 8 bases. The receptor comes from a human donor with multiple sclerosis. The CDR3 nucleotides are TGTGCCAGCAGTCAGGGGGCCTTGACCGGGGAGCTGTTTTTT. It codes for CASSQGALTGELFF.